A single sample gave rise to the 22 T cell receptor beta chains below, sequenced in a study of a mutant IDH1 vaccine in newly diagnosed glioma. Their specific antigens are unknown. This table comes from immunoSEQ multiplex PCR, and its TCRdb copy is limited to in-frame clones, with some not included. The data contain about 82,000 clones, approximately 85% of them singletons. Regarding time point: week 23, last vaccination. The vaccine gave 300 ug of a 20-mer mutant IDH1 peptide subcutaneously per dose. The source was PBMCs, collected from a glioma patient whose treatment included an IDH1 peptide vaccine. These TCRs come from a man younger than 45 with glioma. Some clones in this sample may be carry-over from other donors' samples.

The chain carries TRBV5-1 and TRBJ2-5; 9 bases are shared with TRBD1. The CDR3 sequence is 15 residues long. CDR1 is SGHRS and CDR2 is YFSETQ in the germline V gene. V trimming: 3 bases; J trimming: 1 base; junction bases outside the gene matches: 4. CDR3 coding DNA: TGCGCCAGCAGCTCGGGACAGGGACTCCAAGAGACCCAGTACTTC. Amino acid sequence: CASSSGQGLQETQYF.

The chain recombines TRBV5-8 with TRBJ2-7; 10 bases align to TRBD2. The germline gives CDR1 SGHTS, CDR2 YDEGEE. This CDR3 has 15 amino acids. With V trimmed by 4 bases and J by 5 bases, 9 bases remained unmatched. CDR3 sequence reads: CASSPVLGLANEQYF. As DNA, the CDR3 is TGTGCCAGCAGCCCGGTCCTGGGACTAGCGAACGAGCAGTACTTC. The full variable domain, rest sourced from reference TRBV5-8 and TRBJ2-7, is EAGVTQSPTHLIKTRGQQATLRCSPISGHTSVYWYQQALGLGLQFLLWYDEGEERNRGNFPPRFSGRQFPNYSSELNVNALELEDSALYLCASSPVLGLANEQYFGPGTRLTVT.

A single count supports this clone. The rearrangement uses TRBV27 and TRBJ2-5; D possibly corresponds to TRBD2 (6 bases). Germline CDR1 is MNHEY and CDR2 is SMNVEV (reference sequence). The CDR3 contains 14 residues. V was clipped by 7 bases and J by 3 bases, with 15 bases between them. CDR3 bases: TGTGCCAGCAACCCTGGGGCGGGGAAAGAGACCCAGTACTTC. Its translation is CASNPGAGKETQYF.

The chain joins TRBV30 to TRBJ1-2; TRBD1 is a possible D gene (5 bases). CDR3 length: 14 amino acids. CDR1 is GTSNPN, CDR2 SVGIG, per germline (reference sequence). V lost 0 bases to trimming and J lost 2 bases, with 10 bases between them. The DNA for the CDR3 is TGTGCCTGGAGTGTGGGGACCACAAACTATGGCTACACCTTC. It encodes CAWSVGTTNYGYTF.

The rearrangement links TRBV5-1 to TRBJ2-7; D may match TRBD1 or TRBD2 (5 bases each). CDR3 length: 13 residues. V was shortened by 3 bases and J by 3 bases, with 10 bases between the two germline ends. CDR1 SGHRS and CDR2 YFSETQ come from the germline V gene. The CDR3 nucleotides read TGCGCCAGCAGCTCCACGGGACGCTACGAGCAGTACTTC. Its translation is CASSSTGRYEQYF.

The V gene is TRBV9, the J gene TRBJ2-1; maybe TRBD1 (6 bases). V lost 0 bases to trimming and J lost 12 bases, with 13 bases between them. The germline V gene encodes CDR1 SGDLS and CDR2 YYNGEE. The CDR3 loop spans 13 amino acids. CDR3 nucleotide sequence: TGTGCCAGCAGCGTAGCTACAGGGAGTCGGCAGTTCTTC. Amino acids: CASSVATGSRQFF.

The count of this clone is one. The CDR3 reads CASSFNQGETQYF. The CDR3 DNA reads TGTGCCAGCAGCTTCAACCAGGGAGAGACCCAGTACTTC. The chain links TRBV7-2 to TRBJ2-5; D may be TRBD1 (5 bases). Germline CDR1 reads SGHTA; CDR2 reads FQGNSA. The V and J ends lost 3 bases and 4 bases respectively, with 9 bases between them. CDR3 length: 13 amino acids. Full variable domain (missing parts from reference TRBV7-2 and TRBJ2-5): GAGVSQSPSNKVTEKGKDVELRCDPISGHTALYWYRQSLGQGLEFLIYFQGNSAPDKSGLPSDRFSAERTGGSVSTLTIQRTQQEDSAVYLCASSFNQGETQYFGPGTRLLVL.

The chain uses TRBV5-1 and TRBJ1-3; D not certain. This CDR3 comprises 17 residues. CDR1 SGHRS and CDR2 YFSETQ come from the germline V gene. V was trimmed by 1 base and J by 0 bases, leaving 14 bases between them. The CDR3 nucleotides read TGCGCCAGCAGCTTGTGGTCGGCAGGAGGCTCTGGAAACACCATATATTTT. It specifies CASSLWSAGGSGNTIYF.

This chain joins TRBV10-3 and TRBJ2-5; 7 bases fit TRBD1. The CDR3 consists of 15 residues. The V gene's germline CDR1 is ENHRY and CDR2 SYGVKD. Germline trimming cut 4 bases from V and 1 base from J; bases unmatched to any gene: 6. CDR3 region: CAISGSGQLQETQYF. The CDR3 region has the DNA TGTGCCATCAGTGGCTCGGGACAGCTCCAAGAGACCCAGTACTTC.

V is TRBV9 and J is TRBJ1-2; 7 nucleotides align to TRBD1. The J segment lost 2 bases and the V segment lost 1 base, leaving 5 bases of the junction unmatched. There are 15 residues in the CDR3. The germline gives CDR1 SGDLS, CDR2 YYNGEE. CDR3: CASSVYETGNYGYTF. CDR3 nucleotide sequence: TGTGCCAGCAGCGTATACGAGACAGGGAACTATGGCTACACCTTC.

The chain is built from TRBV21-1 and TRBJ1-2. TRBV21-1 is a recognized pseudogene. This CDR3 region has 17 residues. The CDR3 DNA follows: TGTGCCAGCAGCGGCGGGCCTCACCTAATCAAGTACTATGGCTACACCTTC. It specifies CASSGGPHLIKYYGYTF.

The V gene is TRBV7-3, the J gene TRBJ2-2; D not resolved. The V and J ends lost 0 bases and 6 bases respectively, with 5 bases between them. The CDR3 sequence is 13 residues long. CDR1 and CDR2 (germline): SGHTA, FQGTGA. The chain's CDR3 is CASSLTSSGELFF. As DNA, the CDR3 is TGTGCCAGCAGCTTAACGTCTTCCGGGGAGCTGTTTTTT.

This chain connects TRBV5-4 to TRBJ2-1; a weak D match, TRBD2 (6 bases). Trimming took 2 bases from V and 6 from J, leaving 9 bases between them. The CDR3 totals 13 residues. Germline CDR1 reads SGHNT; CDR2 reads YYREEE (reference sequence). This chain's CDR3 is CASSLGGFNEQFF. CDR3 sequence (DNA): TGTGCCAGCAGCTTAGGAGGGTTCAATGAGCAGTTCTTC.

The V gene is TRBV28, the J gene TRBJ2-5, with 8 bases matching TRBD2. The CDR3 contains 16 residues. The germline V gene encodes CDR1 MDHEN and CDR2 SYDVKM. The trim removed 5 bases at V and 6 bases at J, leaving 14 bases unmatched. Here the CDR3 reads CASSPGGSATRKTQYF. As DNA, the CDR3 is TGTGCCAGCAGTCCGGGAGGGTCTGCCACAAGAAAGACCCAGTACTTC.

The gene calls are TRBV5-5 and TRBJ1-5; D uncertain. The V gene lost 0 bases and the J gene lost 3 bases, with 4 bases spanning the gap. This CDR3 has 13 amino acids. Germline V gene data show CDR1 as SGHKS and CDR2 as YYEKEE (reference sequence). The DNA of the CDR3 is TGTGCCAGCAGCTTGGGAGCCAATCAGCCCCAGCATTTT. Its translation is CASSLGANQPQHF.

This clone was observed a single time. The rearrangement uses TRBV5-3 and TRBJ2-1; TRBD2 aligns across 9 bases. TRBV5-3 is placed among ORFs of uncertain function. V was pared by 4 bases and J by 10 bases, with 12 bases of the junction left unmatched. This CDR3 is 15 amino acids long. CDR3 nucleotides: TGTGCCAGAAGCCCGAGACTAGCGGAGGCAGGAGAGCAGTTCTTC. Its protein is CARSPRLAEAGEQFF.

This chain connects TRBV5-5 to TRBJ1-2, with unresolved D. The V gene lost 0 bases and the J gene lost 7 bases, with 13 bases spanning the gap. Germline-derived CDR1 and CDR2 are SGHKS and YYEKEE (reference sequence). The CDR3 covers 14 residues. The CDR3, as DNA: TGTGCCAGCAGCTTGGCCCTCCTAGGAGGTGGCTACACCTTC. Amino acid sequence: CASSLALLGGGYTF. The full variable domain, rest sourced from reference TRBV5-5 and TRBJ1-2, is DAGVTQSPTHLIKTRGQQVTLRCSPISGHKSVSWYQQVLGQGPQFIFQYYEKEERGRGNFPDRFSARQFPNYSSELNVNALLLGDSALYLCASSLALLGGGYTFGSGTRLTVV.

Only one count was recorded for this clone. This chain's CDR3 is CASSVGGLAGNTGELFF. For the CDR3, the DNA is TGTGCCAGCAGCGTAGGCGGTCTAGCGGGGAACACCGGGGAGCTGTTTTTT. This chain links TRBV9 with TRBJ2-2; 8 bases match TRBD2. CDR3 length: 17 amino acids. Germline CDR1 is SGDLS and CDR2 is YYNGEE. With 0 bases clipped from V and 1 base from J, the junction kept 5 bases outside the gene matches. Using reference TRBV9 and TRBJ2-2 for the parts outside the CDR3, the full variable domain is DSGVTQTPKHLITATGQRVTLRCSPRSGDLSVYWYQQSLDQGLQFLIQYYNGEERAKGNILERFSAQQFPDLHSELNLSSLELGDSALYFCASSVGGLAGNTGELFFGEGSRLTVL.

J is TRBJ2-3 and V is TRBV7-9; 7 positions agree with TRBD1. The CDR3 runs 15 residues. Trimming removed 6 bases from V and 0 bases from J; junction bases left unmatched: 6. Germline lookup yields CDR1 SEHNR and CDR2 FQNEAQ (reference sequence). This chain's CDR3 is CASRSTGASTDTQYF. The CDR3 nucleotides are TGTGCCAGCAGGTCTACAGGGGCCAGCACAGATACGCAGTATTTT.

The rearrangement uses TRBV7-9 and TRBJ1-3, with D unclear. The V end was cut by 1 base, the J end by 0 bases, with 13 bases between. CDR1 and CDR2 from the germline V gene are SEHNR and FQNEAQ (reference sequence). The length of the CDR3 is 17 residues. DNA of the CDR3: TGTGCCAGCAGCTTAGATCGCGAGAAGAACTCTGGAAACACCATATATTTT. This encodes CASSLDREKNSGNTIYF.

As to this clone: A read error may account for a junction end that differs from germline. This chain links TRBV4-2 with TRBJ2-1; 14 bases are shared with TRBD2. The CDR3 extends over 18 amino acids. Germline CDR1 is LGHNA and CDR2 is YNFKEQ. The CDR3 region is CVSSQRLPETSGGDEQFF. DNA for the CDR3: TGTGTCAGCAGCCAAAGACTCCCCGAGACTAGCGGGGGGGATGAGCAGTTCTTC.

The chain links TRBV28 to TRBJ2-3, with D possibly being TRBD2 (6 bases). V was trimmed by 4 bases and J by 1 base, leaving 12 bases between them. The CDR3 sequence is 15 residues long. CDR1 is MDHEN and CDR2 is SYDVKM in the germline V gene. In nucleotides, the CDR3 is TGTGCCAGCAGTTCGGGGACTTCCCGCACAGATACGCAGTATTTT. This sequence encodes CASSSGTSRTDTQYF.